A single sample gave rise to the 26 T cell receptor beta chains below, sequenced in a study of CD8+ T cells in alopecia areata. The sequencing template was cDNA reverse transcribed from extracted RNA. The assay was immunoSEQ multiplex PCR, and TCRdb's table has in-frame clones only and misses some. The table has over 120,000 clones, roughly 54% seen once. Treatment given: oral pan-JAK inhibitor, 5-10 mg twice daily. This specimen consisted of CD8+ T cells sorted from blood, obtained at week 4, from a patient treated with tofacitinib. The source of these receptors is a human donor with alopecia areata.

The chain couples TRBV29-1 to TRBJ1-3; D may be TRBD1 (6 bases). The CDR3 runs to 13 residues. Germline values: CDR1 SQVTM, CDR2 ANQGSEA. V lost 4 bases and J lost 2, with 9 bases in between. CDR3 amino acids: CSVADRPGNTIYF. In DNA form, the CDR3 reads TGCAGCGTTGCGGACAGACCTGGAAACACCATATATTTT.

This chain connects TRBV29-1 to TRBJ2-3; D unresolved. In germline, CDR1 is SQVTM, CDR2 ANQGSEA. The ends were cut back, 5 bases at V and 0 bases at J, with 6 bases in the middle. The CDR3 extends over 12 amino acids. CDR3 in amino acids: CSVHGSTDTQYF. CDR3 sequence (DNA): TGCAGCGTTCATGGGAGCACAGATACGCAGTATTTT.

The chain couples TRBV10-2 to TRBJ1-1; D ambiguous. V was shortened by 8 bases and J by 1 base, with 11 bases between the two germline ends. The CDR3 contains 13 residues. Germline CDR1 WSHSY, CDR2 SAAADI. The CDR3 spells CASSEGRNTEAFF. The CDR3 DNA is TGCGCCAGCTCTGAAGGGAGGAACACTGAAGCTTTCTTT.

At least ten counts were recorded for this clone. The chain carries TRBV7-8 and TRBJ1-1, with D unresolved. V gave up 2 bases and J gave up 1 base, with 5 bases separating them. Germline V gene lookup returns CDR1 SGHVS and CDR2 FQNEAQ. CDR3 length equals 13 residues. CDR3 sequence (DNA): TGTGCCAGCAGCTTATACCAGAACACTGAAGCTTTCTTT. This sequence encodes CASSLYQNTEAFF.

A few counts support this clone. The V and J genes are TRBV7-2 and TRBJ2-5; D uncertain. The length of the CDR3 is 13 residues. Trimming stripped 4 bases from V and 5 bases from J, with 11 bases between. The germline V gene has CDR1 SGHTA and CDR2 FQGNSA. CDR3 in amino acids: CASSSGIAETQYF. The CDR3 DNA reads as TGTGCCAGCAGCTCCGGAATTGCGGAGACCCAGTACTTC.

This clone was picked up a small number of times. The chain combines TRBV5-1 with TRBJ2-5; perhaps D is TRBD1 or TRBD2 (5 bases each). Trimming pared 3 bases from V and 0 bases from J, leaving 9 bases between. CDR3 length: 14 residues. The germline V gene encodes CDR1 SGHRS and CDR2 YFSETQ. Here the CDR3 DNA reads TGCGCCAGCAGCTGGGACGGATACCAAGAGACCCAGTACTTC. It yields the protein CASSWDGYQETQYF.

The rearrangement joins TRBV18 to TRBJ2-7; D call uncertain. The CDR3 has 15 amino acids. CDR1 is KGHSH, CDR2 LQKENI, per germline. Trimming shortened V by 3 bases and J by 0 bases, and 12 bases separated the two germline ends. CDR3 DNA sequence: TGTGCCAGCTCACCTTTGACTGGCAACTCCTACGAGCAGTACTTC. Protein product: CASSPLTGNSYEQYF.

This clone was seen only once. J is TRBJ2-3 and V is TRBV13; the D gene could be TRBD1 or TRBD2 (5 bases each). V was pared by 8 bases and J by 5 bases, with 14 bases between. Germline CDR1 reads PRHDT; CDR2 reads FYEKMQ (reference sequence). This CDR3 is built from 13 residues. CDR3 residues: CASGTKRIDTQYF. CDR3 coding DNA: TGTGCCAGCGGGACGAAGAGGATAGATACGCAGTATTTT. The complete variable domain, with remaining parts taken from reference TRBV13 and TRBJ2-3, reads AAGVIQSPRHLIKEKRETATLKCYPIPRHDTVYWYQQGPGQDPQFLISFYEKMQSDKGSIPDRFSAQQFSDYHSELNMSSLELGDSALYFCASGTKRIDTQYFGPGTRLTVL.

This rearrangement joins TRBV15 to TRBJ1-5, with 9 positions matching TRBD1. The CDR3 is 14 amino acids. V was clipped by 8 bases and J by 0 bases; unmatched bases: 2. Germline values: CDR1 LNHNV, CDR2 YYDKDF (reference sequence). CDR3 region: CATGQGYSNQPQHF. CDR3 sequence (DNA): TGTGCCACCGGACAGGGGTATAGCAATCAGCCCCAGCATTTT.

The chain uses TRBV5-4 and TRBJ2-5, with 7 bases aligning to TRBD1. There are 16 residues in the CDR3. V was pared by 2 bases and J by 2 bases, with 9 bases of the junction left unmatched. CDR1 is SGHNT, CDR2 YYREEE, per germline (reference sequence). CDR3 residues: CASSFGQAYNQETQYF. The CDR3 bases are TGTGCCAGCAGCTTCGGACAGGCGTATAATCAAGAGACCCAGTACTTC.

This clone was picked up a small number of times. The CDR3 reads CASSAPGTIYF. In DNA, the CDR3 is TGTGCCAGCAGCGCCCCAGGCACCATATATTTT. The gene calls are TRBV9 and TRBJ1-3; D gene unclear. This CDR3 comprises 11 residues. Germline loops: CDR1 SGDLS, CDR2 YYNGEE. The V end was cut by 3 bases, the J end by 9 bases, with 7 bases between.

This clone was picked up one time. This chain joins TRBV19 and TRBJ2-5; 8 bases line up with TRBD1. V lost 5 bases to trimming and J lost 3 bases; unmatched junction nucleotides: 2. The CDR3 is made up of 13 amino acids. The V gene's germline CDR1 is LNHDA and CDR2 SQIVND (reference sequence). The CDR3 DNA follows: TGTGCCAGTAGTGTGGACAGGGAAGAGACCCAGTACTTC. Translated: CASSVDREETQYF.

The sample holds a few counts of this clone. The rearrangement joins TRBV2 to TRBJ1-4, with 8 bases that match TRBD1. V lost 6 bases and J lost 7; bases outside the gene matches: 10. The CDR3 has 15 amino acids. Germline loops: CDR1 SNHLY, CDR2 FYNNEI. DNA for the CDR3: TGTGCCAGCAGGCTGACAGGGGAAGGGATTGAAAAACTGTTTTTT. Translated: CASRLTGEGIEKLFF.

The sample holds a few counts of this clone. This sequence joins TRBV29-1 and TRBJ1-4, with 9 bases lining up with TRBD1. The CDR3 totals 15 residues. CDR1 is SQVTM, CDR2 ANQGSEA, per germline. The J segment lost 2 bases and the V segment lost 5 bases, leaving 6 bases of the junction unmatched. CDR3 sequence (DNA): TGCAGCGTTTGGGACAGGGTGTTGACTAATGAAAAACTGTTTTTT. Translation gives CSVWDRVLTNEKLFF.

The CDR3 region is CASSLDLEETQYF. CDR3 nucleotides: TGTGCCAGCAGTTTGGACTTAGAAGAGACCCAGTACTTC. V usage is TRBV27 and J usage is TRBJ2-5; TRBD2 is a possible D gene (5 bases). Germline values: CDR1 MNHEY, CDR2 SMNVEV (reference sequence). CDR3 length: 13 residues. V was trimmed by 3 bases and J by 3 bases, leaving 8 bases between them.

A remark on this clone: At one end the junction does not follow the germline gene, possibly because of a read error. The chain links TRBV7-9 to TRBJ1-2; D might be TRBD1 (5 bases). In germline, CDR1 is SEHNR, CDR2 FQNEAQ (reference sequence). The CDR3 sequence is 15 residues long. CDR3 protein: CASSLAEGRNSGYTF. CDR3 nucleotides: TGTGCCAGCAGCTTAGCGGAGGGGAGAAACTCTGGCTACACCTTC.

The rearrangement uses TRBV5-1 and TRBJ1-1, with D uncertain. This CDR3 region has 15 residues. Trimming took 0 bases from V and 2 from J, leaving 11 bases between them. Germline V gene lookup returns CDR1 SGHRS and CDR2 YFSETQ. The CDR3 sequence: CASSLGSRANTEAFF. CDR3 DNA: TGCGCCAGCAGCTTGGGGAGTAGGGCTAACACTGAAGCTTTCTTT. Drawing the rest from reference TRBV5-1 and TRBJ1-1, the complete variable domain is KAGVTQTPRYLIKTRGQQVTLSCSPISGHRSVSWYQQTPGQGLQFLFEYFSETQRNKGNFPGRFSGRQFSNSRSEMNVSTLELGDSALYLCASSLGSRANTEAFFGQGTRLTVV.

The gene calls are TRBV27 and TRBJ1-1; D unresolved. The CDR3 consists of 15 residues. Trimming left V 1 base short and J 0 bases short, with 9 bases between. Germline V gene sequence: CDR1 MNHEY, CDR2 SMNVEV (reference sequence). The CDR3 DNA follows: TGTGCCAGCAGTTTATATCTGGGATTGAACACTGAAGCTTTCTTT. Its protein is CASSLYLGLNTEAFF.

Turning to this clone: This sample includes further DNA sequences coding for the same CDR3. The rearrangement joins TRBV9 to TRBJ2-2; D is uncertain. The length of the CDR3 is 12 residues. V was trimmed by 0 bases and J by 4 bases, leaving 1 base between them. Germline V gives CDR1 SGDLS, CDR2 YYNGEE. The DNA for the CDR3 is TGTGCCAGCAGCGTAGTCACCGGGGAGCTGTTTTTT. Translation: CASSVVTGELFF.

The V gene is TRBV4-2, the J gene TRBJ1-1; no clear D. V was cut by 4 bases and J by 2 bases, with 17 bases left in between. The CDR3 consists of 16 residues. Germline assignment: CDR1 LGHNA and CDR2 YNFKEQ. The CDR3 sequence: CASSLAQTRPNTEAFF. For the CDR3, the DNA is TGTGCCAGCAGCCTAGCCCAAACTCGGCCAAACACTGAAGCTTTCTTT.

This clone came up a few times. This rearrangement joins TRBV11-2 to TRBJ2-7; 8 bases line up with TRBD1. The CDR3 sequence is 11 residues long. The V segment lost 9 bases and the J segment 7 bases; nucleotides outside the gene matches: 5. Germline CDR1 is SGHAT and CDR2 is FQNNGV. In DNA form, the CDR3 reads TGTGCCAGTACTACAGGGGGGGAGCAGTACTTC. Amino acids: CASTTGGEQYF.

The chain joins TRBV29-1 to TRBJ2-3, with 9 bases aligning to TRBD1. Germline V CDR1 and CDR2: SQVTM, ANQGSEA. V dropped 1 base and J dropped 4; count of bases not matched to a gene: 6. This CDR3 spans 15 amino acids. CDR3 nucleotide sequence: TGCAGCGTTGAAGCCCCCGGGACAGGGCCAGATACGCAGTATTTT. Amino acids: CSVEAPGTGPDTQYF.

The chain joins TRBV4-1 to TRBJ2-7, with 7 bases matching TRBD2. V lost 1 base to trimming and J lost 1 base; unmatched junction nucleotides: 4. From germline, CDR1 is MGHRA and CDR2 YSYEKL. This CDR3 has 15 amino acids. The CDR3: CASSQVPGGSYEQYF. The DNA of the CDR3 is TGCGCCAGCAGCCAAGTCCCCGGGGGGTCCTACGAGCAGTACTTC.

V gene TRBV4-1 combines with J gene TRBJ1-2; TRBD1 is a possible D gene (5 bases). This CDR3 comprises 15 residues. Germline loops: CDR1 MGHRA, CDR2 YSYEKL. Deletions cut 1 base from V and 0 bases from J, with 9 bases between. The CDR3 spells CASSQGQYTNYGYTF. The CDR3, as DNA: TGCGCCAGCAGCCAAGGACAGTATACTAACTATGGCTACACCTTC.

This clone was seen just once. The chain combines TRBV5-6 with TRBJ2-4; 8 bases are a match to TRBD1. With V trimmed by 4 bases and J by 6 bases, 12 bases remained unmatched. CDR3 length: 16 amino acids. Germline CDR1 is SGHDT and CDR2 is YYEEEE. CDR3 amino acids: CASSPPRDTGGNIQYF. The CDR3 DNA reads TGTGCCAGCAGCCCGCCCCGGGACACAGGGGGAAACATTCAGTACTTC.

J is TRBJ2-1 and V is TRBV6-5; the D gene could be TRBD1 or TRBD2 (5 bases each). The V gene's germline CDR1 is MNHEY and CDR2 SVGAGI. The CDR3 covers 12 residues. The V end was cut by 6 bases, the J end by 12 bases, with 15 bases between. In DNA form, the CDR3 reads TGTGCCAGCAGCTCAGGGACGTTGGGGCAGTTCTTC. Its protein product is CASSSGTLGQFF.